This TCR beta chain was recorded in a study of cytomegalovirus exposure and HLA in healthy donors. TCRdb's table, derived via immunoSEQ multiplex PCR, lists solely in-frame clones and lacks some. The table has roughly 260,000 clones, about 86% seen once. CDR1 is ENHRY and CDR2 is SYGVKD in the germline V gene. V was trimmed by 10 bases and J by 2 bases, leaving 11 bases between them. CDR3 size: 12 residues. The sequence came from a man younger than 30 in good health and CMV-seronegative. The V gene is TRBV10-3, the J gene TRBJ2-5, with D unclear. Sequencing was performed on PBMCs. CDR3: CATAAGQETQYF. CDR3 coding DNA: TGTGCCACCGCCGCCGGGCAAGAGACCCAGTACTTC.